This T cell receptor beta chain was captured by sequencing in a study of blood T cell repertoires in COVID-19. Study-wide background: Nucleic acid was either cDNA or gDNA, and it came from T cells, B-cell-depleted T cells, or PBMCs.

Per the original data handling: Amplification from reference gene primers served as the basis for estimated nucleated cell counts. Measured with immunoSEQ multiplex PCR; TCRdb has only the in-frame clones, and not every one. V, J and clone size are taken as reported in that table, and D and trimming were inferred from the DNA itself. The sample records under 350,000 clones, 80% to 90% being singletons. Looked up from germline, CDR1 is SGDLS and CDR2 is YYNGEE. This CDR3 has 15 amino acids. V was trimmed by 3 bases and J by 0 bases, leaving 10 bases between them. The genes are TRBV9 and TRBJ2-1; weak D call: TRBD2 (6 bases). The receptor comes from a woman aged 40 to 49 with acute COVID-19. The sequencing sample was made of PBMCs or T cells enriched from blood (not recorded which). This chain's CDR3 is CASSGSGNSYNEQFF. The CDR3 DNA reads TGTGCCAGCAGCGGTAGCGGAAACTCCTACAATGAGCAGTTCTTC.